This T cell receptor (beta chain) was identified during a study of human T cells and chemical hapten exposure. Background on the study: Enrolled patients were predominantly female and had alopecia areata, totalis or universalis.

Described time point: pre-sensitization, week 0. The treatment: therapeutic diphenylcyclopropenone sensitization with weekly scalp DPC. Participating donors were patients with alopecia, aged 18 to 70 years, considered appropriate candidates for DPC. Total RNA was isolated from whole blood that had not been fractionated. In this sample, this clonotype turned up many times. Trimming left V 5 bases short and J 3 bases short, with 12 bases between. This CDR3 has 14 residues. Per the germline V gene, CDR1 is SEHNR and CDR2 is FQNEAQ (reference sequence). TCRdb passed the RACE reads through MiXCR, listing each CDR3 protein once. The table shows fewer than 150,000 distinct CDR3 sequences, with approximately 15% occurring only once.

Sequencing was performed on whole blood, taken in connection with sensitization to the hapten diphenylcyclopropenone (DPC). This rearrangement joins TRBV7-9 to TRBJ2-3; D possibly corresponds to TRBD2 (6 bases). This receptor was obtained from a woman aged 18-30 years with alopecia areata. Some clones in this sample may be carry-over from other donors' samples. As DNA, the CDR3 is TGTGCCAGCAGCCTGGCGGGGAAGACAGATACGCAGTATTTT. Encoded protein: CASSLAGKTDTQYF.